This is a list of T cell receptor beta chains from one sample in a study of blood T cell repertoires in COVID-19. Profiled with immunoSEQ multiplex PCR; TCRdb holds only in-frame clones, not every one. Found here are about 200,000 clones, 70% to 90% of them singletons; the top ten hold around 0.93%. Source material: peripheral blood. Receptors originate from a man aged 55-75 years with COVID-19, enrolled during active disease. The CDR3 runs from the conserved cysteine through the conserved F or W. The order of the fields is J gene, D gene, clone size, V gene, CDR3 DNA, CDR3 protein. The D gene is left open where the match is weak. A row's size may be missing; if present it is once, few, many or a size class.

J gene: TRBJ2-1
D gene: TRBD1
clone size: .
V gene: TRBV10-1
CDR3 DNA: TGCGCCAGCAGTGAATCCCCAACAGGGGGCAATGAGCAGTTCTTC
CDR3 protein: CASSESPTGGNEQFF

J gene: TRBJ2-5
D gene: TRBD1
clone size: once
V gene: TRBV2
CDR3 DNA: TGTGCCAGCAGTCGCCGGACAGGTCTTCAAGAGACCCAGTACTTC
CDR3 protein: CASSRRTGLQETQYF

J gene: TRBJ1-5
D gene: TRBD1
clone size: .
V gene: TRBV5-1
CDR3 DNA: TGCGCCAGCAGCTTGGGGGGACAGGGTGGCAATCAGCCCCAGCATTTT
CDR3 protein: CASSLGGQGGNQPQHF

J gene: TRBJ1-2
D gene: .
clone size: once
V gene: TRBV7-9
CDR3 DNA: TGTGCCAGCAGCTTAGTAGGTCGGACACCTCCTAACTATGGCTACACCTTC
CDR3 protein: CASSLVGRTPPNYGYTF

J gene: TRBJ2-4
D gene: .
clone size: .
V gene: TRBV9
CDR3 DNA: TGTGCCAGCAGCGGAGTTGAGGGTGGGGCCAAAAACATTCAGTACTTC
CDR3 protein: CASSGVEGGAKNIQYF

J gene: TRBJ2-1
D gene: .
clone size: .
V gene: TRBV7-2
CDR3 DNA: TGTGCCAGCAGCTTGAGGATCAAGCAGTTCTTC
CDR3 protein: CASSLRIKQFF

J gene: TRBJ1-2
D gene: TRBD1
clone size: .
V gene: TRBV2
CDR3 DNA: TGTGCCAGCTCTCCGGGACAGAGCTTCTATGGCTACACCTTC
CDR3 protein: CASSPGQSFYGYTF

J gene: TRBJ2-5
D gene: .
clone size: .
V gene: TRBV11-2
CDR3 DNA: TGTGCCAGCAGTGTACTGGGCGGGACAGAGACCCAGTACTTC
CDR3 protein: CASSVLGGTETQYF

J gene: TRBJ2-7
D gene: TRBD1
clone size: .
V gene: TRBV6-2/TRBV6-3
CDR3 DNA: TGTGCCAGCAGTTACCCGGCGTTGACAGGACAGGACTACGAGCAGTACTTC
CDR3 protein: CASSYPALTGQDYEQYF

J gene: TRBJ2-3
D gene: .
clone size: .
V gene: TRBV6-1
CDR3 DNA: TGTGCCAGCAGTGAGGGGAGGCGCACAGATACGCAGTATTTT
CDR3 protein: CASSEGRRTDTQYF

J gene: TRBJ1-3
D gene: .
clone size: once
V gene: TRBV5-1
CDR3 DNA: TGCGCCAGCGCAGTGGAGTATGTCAGCTCTGGAAACACCATATATTTT
CDR3 protein: CASAVEYVSSGNTIYF